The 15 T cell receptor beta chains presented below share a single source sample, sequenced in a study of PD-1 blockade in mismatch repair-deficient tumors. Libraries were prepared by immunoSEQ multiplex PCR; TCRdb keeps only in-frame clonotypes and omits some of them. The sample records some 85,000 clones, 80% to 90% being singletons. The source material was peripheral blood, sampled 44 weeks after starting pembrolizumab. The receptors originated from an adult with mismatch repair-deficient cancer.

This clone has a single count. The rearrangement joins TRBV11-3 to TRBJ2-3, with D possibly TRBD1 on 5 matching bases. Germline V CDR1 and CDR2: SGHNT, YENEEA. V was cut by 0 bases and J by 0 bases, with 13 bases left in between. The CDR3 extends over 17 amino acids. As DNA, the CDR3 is TGTGCCAGCAGCTTAGATGTGTCAGGGTCAAGCACAGATACGCAGTATTTT. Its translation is CASSLDVSGSSTDTQYF.

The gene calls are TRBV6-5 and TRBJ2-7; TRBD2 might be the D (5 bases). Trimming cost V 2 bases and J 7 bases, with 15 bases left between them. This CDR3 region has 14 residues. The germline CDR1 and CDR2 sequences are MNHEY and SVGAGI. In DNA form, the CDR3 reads TGTGCCAGCAGTTACGAGTCTCCAGAGGGAGAGCAGTACTTC. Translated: CASSYESPEGEQYF.

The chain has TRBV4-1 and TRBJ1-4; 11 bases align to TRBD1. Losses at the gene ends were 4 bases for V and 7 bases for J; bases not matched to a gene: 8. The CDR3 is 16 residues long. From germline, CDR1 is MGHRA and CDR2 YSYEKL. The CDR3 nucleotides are TGCGCCAGCAGCCGGATGGACAGGGGGCAAGGTGAAAAACTGTTTTTT. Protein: CASSRMDRGQGEKLFF.

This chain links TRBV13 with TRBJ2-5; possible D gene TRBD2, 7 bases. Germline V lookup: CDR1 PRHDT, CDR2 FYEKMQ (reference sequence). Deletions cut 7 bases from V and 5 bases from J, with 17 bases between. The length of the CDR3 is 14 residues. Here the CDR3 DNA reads TGTGCCAGCACTTACTTGGGAGGGGGGGAGACCCAGTACTTC. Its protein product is CASTYLGGGETQYF.

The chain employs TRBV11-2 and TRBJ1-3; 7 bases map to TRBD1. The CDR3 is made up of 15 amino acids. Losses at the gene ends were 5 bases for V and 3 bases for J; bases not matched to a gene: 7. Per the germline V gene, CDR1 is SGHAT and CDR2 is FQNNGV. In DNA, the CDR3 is TGTGCCAGCAGCCAACAGGGGAAGGGTGGAAACACCATATATTTT. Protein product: CASSQQGKGGNTIYF.

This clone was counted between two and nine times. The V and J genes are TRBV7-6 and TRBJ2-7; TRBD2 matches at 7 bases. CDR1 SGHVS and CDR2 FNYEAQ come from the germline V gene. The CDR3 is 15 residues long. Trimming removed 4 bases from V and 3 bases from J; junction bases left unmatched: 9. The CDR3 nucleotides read TGTGCCAGCAGCTCCTTCGGGCTAGCGGTCTACGAGCAGTACTTC. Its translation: CASSSFGLAVYEQYF. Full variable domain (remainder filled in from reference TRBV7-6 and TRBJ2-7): GAGVSQSPRYKVTKRGQDVALRCDPISGHVSLYWYRQALGQGPEFLTYFNYEAQQDKSGLPNDRFSAERPEGSISTLTIQRTEQRDSAMYRCASSSFGLAVYEQYFGPGTRLTVT.

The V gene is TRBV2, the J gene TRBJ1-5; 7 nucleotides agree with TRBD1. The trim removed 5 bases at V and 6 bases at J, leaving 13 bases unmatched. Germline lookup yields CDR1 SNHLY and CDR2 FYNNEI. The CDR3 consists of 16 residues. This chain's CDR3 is CASSIETGAGGQPQHF. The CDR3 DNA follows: TGTGCCAGCAGTATTGAAACAGGGGCCGGCGGTCAGCCCCAGCATTTT.

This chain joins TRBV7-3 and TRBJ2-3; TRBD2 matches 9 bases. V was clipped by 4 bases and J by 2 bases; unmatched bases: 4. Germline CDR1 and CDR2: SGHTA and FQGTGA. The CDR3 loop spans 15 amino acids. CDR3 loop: CASSSLAGVTDTQYF. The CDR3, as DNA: TGTGCCAGCAGCTCCTTAGCGGGAGTCACAGATACGCAGTATTTT.

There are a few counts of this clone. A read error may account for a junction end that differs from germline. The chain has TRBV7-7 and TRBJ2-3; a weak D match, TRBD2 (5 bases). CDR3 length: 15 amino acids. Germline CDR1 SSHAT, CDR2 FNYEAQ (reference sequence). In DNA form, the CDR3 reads TGTGCTAGCAGCTTAGGCGGGTGGGAGCAAGATACGCAGTATTTT. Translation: CASSLGGWEQDTQYF.

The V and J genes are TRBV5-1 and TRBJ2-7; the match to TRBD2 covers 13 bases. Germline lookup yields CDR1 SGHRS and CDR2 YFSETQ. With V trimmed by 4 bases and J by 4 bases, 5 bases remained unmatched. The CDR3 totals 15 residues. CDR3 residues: CASSAWTSGGYEQYF. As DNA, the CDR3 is TGCGCCAGCAGCGCATGGACTAGCGGGGGATACGAGCAGTACTTC.

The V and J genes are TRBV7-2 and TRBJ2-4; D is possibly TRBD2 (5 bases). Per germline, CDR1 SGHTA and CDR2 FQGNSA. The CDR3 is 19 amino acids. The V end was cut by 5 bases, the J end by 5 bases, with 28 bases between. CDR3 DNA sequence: TGTGCCAGCAGCCGGACGACTATGGGCGTTGGCGGGCTCCAAAACATTCAGTACTTC. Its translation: CASSRTTMGVGGLQNIQYF.

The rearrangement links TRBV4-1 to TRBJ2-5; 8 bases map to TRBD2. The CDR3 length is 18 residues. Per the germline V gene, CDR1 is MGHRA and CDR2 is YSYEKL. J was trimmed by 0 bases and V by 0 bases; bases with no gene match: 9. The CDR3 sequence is CASSQERGAGAYQETQYF. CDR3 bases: TGCGCCAGCAGCCAAGAAAGGGGAGCGGGAGCGTACCAAGAGACCCAGTACTTC.

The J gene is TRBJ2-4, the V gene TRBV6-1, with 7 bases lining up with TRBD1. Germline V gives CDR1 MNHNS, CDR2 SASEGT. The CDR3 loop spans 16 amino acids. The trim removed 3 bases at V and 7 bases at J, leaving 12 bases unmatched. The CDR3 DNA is TGTGCCAGCAGTGAGGGGACAGCCTTAGGTGGGAACATTCAGTACTTC. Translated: CASSEGTALGGNIQYF.

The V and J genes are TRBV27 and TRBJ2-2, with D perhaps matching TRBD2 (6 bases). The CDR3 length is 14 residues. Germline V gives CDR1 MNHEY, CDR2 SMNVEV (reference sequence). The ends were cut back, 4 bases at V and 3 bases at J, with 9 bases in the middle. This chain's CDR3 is CASSWGLYTGELFF. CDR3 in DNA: TGTGCCAGCAGTTGGGGACTGTACACCGGGGAGCTGTTTTTT.

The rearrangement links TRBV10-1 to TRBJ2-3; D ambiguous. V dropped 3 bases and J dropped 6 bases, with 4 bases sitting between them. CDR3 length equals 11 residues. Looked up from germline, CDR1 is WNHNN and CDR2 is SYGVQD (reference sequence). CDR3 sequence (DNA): TGCGCCAGCAGTGAAGGGGATACGCAGTATTTT. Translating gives CASSEGDTQYF.